The 17 T cell receptor beta chains below were found in one sample sequenced in a study of radiation and T cells in renal cell carcinoma. Generated by immunoSEQ multiplex PCR, the TCRdb table keeps only in-frame clones and is missing some. The sample includes just over 95,000 clones, 80% to 90% of them seen just once. Specified time point: baseline pretreatment blood. Treatment in this sample: 15 Gy SBRT to primary tumor, nephrectomy 4 weeks later. Sample: blood, taken from a patient whose treatment included radiotherapy and nephrectomy. The receptors come from a man aged 45 to 65 with renal cell carcinoma.

The chain is built from TRBV28 and TRBJ1-2; D gene unclear. CDR1 is MDHEN, CDR2 SYDVKM, per germline. This CDR3 has 12 amino acids. The ends were cut back, 6 bases at V and 5 bases at J, with 10 bases in the middle. This CDR3 is CASRATEYGYTF. In DNA form, the CDR3 reads TGTGCCAGCAGAGCGACGGAGTATGGCTACACCTTC.

This clone was counted a few times. The chain links TRBV19 to TRBJ1-5; tentatively, D is TRBD1 (5 bases). Trimming shortened V by 6 bases and J by 0 bases, and 12 bases separated the two germline ends. CDR3 size: 15 residues. Germline V gene lookup returns CDR1 LNHDA and CDR2 SQIVND (reference sequence). CDR3 nucleotides: TGTGCCAGTAGCGACAGCCTGAATAGCAATCAGCCCCAGCATTTT. Translated: CASSDSLNSNQPQHF.

This clone was counted only a few times. The V gene is TRBV23-1, the J gene TRBJ1-1; the D gene is possibly TRBD1 (6 bases). Being an ORF, TRBV23-1 has a function that is uncertain. The CDR3 runs 16 residues. Trimming pared 2 bases from V and 4 bases from J, leaving 17 bases between. The CDR3 DNA reads as TGCGCCAGCAGTCAAGCCGGTTTACAGGGAGGCACTGAAGCTTTCTTT. Protein product: CASSQAGLQGGTEAFF.

The chain is built from TRBV4-1 and TRBJ2-7; D is unclear. The length of the CDR3 is 15 residues. V was shortened by 0 bases and J by 2 bases, with 11 bases between the two germline ends. Looked up from germline, CDR1 is MGHRA and CDR2 is YSYEKL. The CDR3 nucleotides are TGCGCCAGCAGCCAAGATGATAGGCAGACCTACGAGCAGTACTTC. Protein: CASSQDDRQTYEQYF.

The rearrangement joins TRBV5-8 to TRBJ1-2; 11 nucleotides match TRBD1. Germline CDR1 reads SGHTS; CDR2 reads YDEGEE. V lost 3 bases and J lost 8; bases outside the gene matches: 3. The CDR3 has 13 residues. The DNA of the CDR3 is TGTGCCAGCAGCTGGGGACAGGGGGACGGCTACACCTTC. Translation: CASSWGQGDGYTF.

CDR3 sequence (DNA): TGTGCCAGCAGCCCTCATGTTGGGCAGATCCACTCTGGAAACACCATATATTTT. This gives the protein CASSPHVGQIHSGNTIYF. The gene calls are TRBV9 and TRBJ1-3; no clear D gene. Germline-derived CDR1 and CDR2 are SGDLS and YYNGEE. Trimming cost V 4 bases and J 0 bases, with 20 bases left between them. This CDR3 is 18 amino acids long.

The chain is built from TRBV5-1 and TRBJ2-4, with 7 bases fitting TRBD2. Germline CDR1 and CDR2: SGHRS and YFSETQ. V lost 0 bases to trimming and J lost 5 bases; unmatched junction nucleotides: 2. The CDR3 is 14 residues long. The CDR3 loop reads CASSLASGQNIQYF. DNA of the CDR3: TGCGCCAGCAGCTTGGCTAGCGGTCAAAACATTCAGTACTTC.

V is TRBV7-2 and J is TRBJ1-2; no firm D call. CDR1 is SGHTA, CDR2 FQGNSA, per germline. V was cut by 0 bases and J by 3 bases, with 11 bases left in between. The CDR3 is made up of 15 amino acids. CDR3 DNA: TGTGCCAGCAGCTTAGCGAGTGGGCAGTACTATGGCTACACCTTC. It specifies CASSLASGQYYGYTF.

The CDR3: CAISESTRGNTIYF. The CDR3 DNA reads TGTGCCATCAGTGAGTCTACGCGAGGAAACACCATATATTTT. V is TRBV10-3 and J is TRBJ1-3; D not certain. V was trimmed by 0 bases and J by 4 bases, leaving 7 bases between them. Germline lookup yields CDR1 ENHRY and CDR2 SYGVKD. This CDR3 has 14 residues.

The CDR3 DNA sequence: TGTGCCAGCAGCCCGGGACTAGCGGGAGGGCCTCTCAATGAGCAGTTCTTC. Translating gives CASSPGLAGGPLNEQFF. This chain joins TRBV7-8 and TRBJ2-1, with 16 bases identical to TRBD2. The germline V gene has CDR1 SGHVS and CDR2 FQNEAQ. After removal of 5 bases from V and 6 bases from J, the junction contained 7 bases not matched to a gene. The CDR3 loop spans 17 amino acids.

V and J are TRBV21-1 and TRBJ1-2. TRBV21-1 is flagged as a pseudogene. The CDR3 totals 16 residues. CDR3 bases: TGTGCCAGCAGCACAGACCGTCGGGGGGGGCTGTTTGGCTACACCTTC. It translates to CASSTDRRGGLFGYTF.

The CDR3 region is CASTEAGQVVQYF. CDR3 nucleotide sequence: TGTGCCAGTACTGAGGCAGGTCAAGTGGTTCAGTACTTC. This rearrangement joins TRBV19 to TRBJ2-4; D not certain. The CDR3 consists of 13 residues. CDR1 LNHDA and CDR2 SQIVND come from the germline V gene (reference sequence). With 7 bases removed from V and 11 bases from J, the gap between germline ends came to 18 bases.

The CDR3 reads CASRGPNQPQHF. The CDR3 DNA reads as TGTGCCAGCAGGGGCCCCAATCAGCCCCAGCATTTT. V gene TRBV19 combines with J gene TRBJ1-5, with D maybe TRBD1 (6 bases). CDR3 length: 12 amino acids. Trimming took off 9 bases at V and 3 bases at J, with 9 bases between the two ends. Germline values: CDR1 LNHDA, CDR2 SQIVND (reference sequence).

The chain combines TRBV10-3 with TRBJ2-5; no firm D call. CDR1 is ENHRY and CDR2 is SYGVKD in the germline V gene. The V gene lost 11 bases and the J gene lost 2 bases, with 6 bases spanning the gap. The CDR3 sequence is 10 residues long. CDR3 amino acids: CASGQETQYF. Here the CDR3 DNA reads TGTGCCTCCGGGCAAGAGACCCAGTACTTC.

This sequence joins TRBV9 and TRBJ2-7, with 11 bases matching TRBD2. The CDR3 runs to 19 residues. Trimming at V came to 3 bases and at J to 3 bases, leaving 17 bases not matched to a gene. From germline, CDR1 is SGDLS and CDR2 YYNGEE. CDR3 sequence (DNA): TGTGCCAGCAGCGCAAGCCATAGGTTGAGACTAGCGGGAAACTACGAGCAGTACTTC. It translates to CASSASHRLRLAGNYEQYF.

The CDR3 sequence is CASSLEADSEKLFF. The CDR3 bases are TGTGCCAGCAGCTTAGAGGCCGACAGTGAAAAACTGTTTTTT. The chain couples TRBV7-9 to TRBJ1-4; possible D gene TRBD1, 5 bases. Germline-derived CDR1 and CDR2 are SEHNR and FQNEAQ (reference sequence). V was cut by 1 base and J by 7 bases, with 10 bases left in between. This CDR3 is 14 amino acids long.

The chain uses TRBV7-2 and TRBJ2-7; TRBD2 matches at 7 bases. The germline V gene encodes CDR1 SGHTA and CDR2 FQGNSA. V was pared by 5 bases and J by 6 bases, with 13 bases of the junction left unmatched. The CDR3 sequence is 15 residues long. Here the CDR3 DNA reads TGTGCCAGCAGCCGTCCCGGGAGCGGGGCCGTCGAGCAGTACTTC. Its translation is CASSRPGSGAVEQYF.